This is a list of T cell receptor beta chains from one sample in a study of T cell responses to AZD1222 COVID-19 vaccine. Clones were sequenced by immunoSEQ multiplex PCR, and TCRdb holds only the in-frame ones, with some missing. The sample records 85,000 to 90,000 clones, approximately 85% being singletons. This specimen consisted of peripheral blood, obtained on day 0 of AZD1222 vaccination. These receptors all come from an adult in good health. Both conserved end residues are part of each CDR3. D genes are given only for firm matches.

CDR3nt: TGTGCCAGCAGCGCCAGACAGGGGGTTTCCTACAATGAGCAGTTCTTC; CDR3aa: CASSARQGVSYNEQFF; v_gene: TRBV11-2; d_gene: TRBD1; j_gene: TRBJ2-1
CDR3nt: TGTGCCAGCTCACAATACCAAGAGACCCAGTACTTC; CDR3aa: CASSQYQETQYF; v_gene: TRBV18; d_gene: -; j_gene: TRBJ2-5
CDR3nt: TGTGCCAGCAGCCAAGGAAGGGACAGACTCTACGAGCAGTACTTC; CDR3aa: CASSQGRDRLYEQYF; v_gene: TRBV14; d_gene: TRBD1; j_gene: TRBJ2-7
CDR3nt: TGTGCCAGCAGCCCCAGACTAGCTAAAGGCGAGCAGTACTTC; CDR3aa: CASSPRLAKGEQYF; v_gene: TRBV7-9; d_gene: TRBD2; j_gene: TRBJ2-7
CDR3nt: TGTGCCAGCAGTTTATTTGGGACCCGAAGTCCTGTTGCCCAAGAGACCCAGTACTTC; CDR3aa: CASSLFGTRSPVAQETQYF; v_gene: TRBV27; d_gene: -; j_gene: TRBJ2-5
CDR3nt: TGTGCCAGCTCACCAAACGAAGGGACTGAAGCTTTCTTT; CDR3aa: CASSPNEGTEAFF; v_gene: TRBV18; d_gene: -; j_gene: TRBJ1-1
CDR3nt: TGCGCCAGCAGCCCAGAGCGGGGCCAAGAGACCCAGTACTTC; CDR3aa: CASSPERGQETQYF; v_gene: TRBV5-1; d_gene: TRBD2; j_gene: TRBJ2-5
CDR3nt: TGTGCCAGCAGTTTATCGTCCGCAGTTCGGTACTACGAGCAGTACTTC; CDR3aa: CASSLSSAVRYYEQYF; v_gene: TRBV27; d_gene: -; j_gene: TRBJ2-7
CDR3nt: TGCGCCAGCAGCTTGACCGGGCCGGGCATGGTTTTCTACGAGCAGTACTTC; CDR3aa: CASSLTGPGMVFYEQYF; v_gene: TRBV5-1; d_gene: -; j_gene: TRBJ2-7
CDR3nt: TGCGCCAGCAGTGATCCGGGGGGGGGCGGCAAAAATGGCTACACCTTC; CDR3aa: CASSDPGGGGKNGYTF; v_gene: TRBV10-2; d_gene: -; j_gene: TRBJ1-2
CDR3nt: TGTGCCAGCAGTGATCGTCTAGCGGACTACGAGCAGTACTTC; CDR3aa: CASSDRLADYEQYF; v_gene: TRBV6-1; d_gene: TRBD2; j_gene: TRBJ2-7
CDR3nt: TGTGCCACCAGAAGTCAGGGCAGGGCCAGCAATCAGCCCCAGCATTTT; CDR3aa: CATRSQGRASNQPQHF; v_gene: TRBV28; d_gene: -; j_gene: TRBJ1-5
CDR3nt: TGTGCCAGCAGTGACCCTTCTCGTCCCCAGCATTTT; CDR3aa: CASSDPSRPQHF; v_gene: TRBV6-1; d_gene: -; j_gene: TRBJ1-5
CDR3nt: TGTGCCAGCAGCCAAGCGAAGACTAGCGGGAGGTTCGCAGATACGCAGTATTTT; CDR3aa: CASSQAKTSGRFADTQYF; v_gene: TRBV14; d_gene: TRBD2; j_gene: TRBJ2-3
CDR3nt: TGTGCCAGCTCACCTGCCCGGGGGAACACTGAAGCTTTCTTT; CDR3aa: CASSPARGNTEAFF; v_gene: TRBV18; d_gene: -; j_gene: TRBJ1-1